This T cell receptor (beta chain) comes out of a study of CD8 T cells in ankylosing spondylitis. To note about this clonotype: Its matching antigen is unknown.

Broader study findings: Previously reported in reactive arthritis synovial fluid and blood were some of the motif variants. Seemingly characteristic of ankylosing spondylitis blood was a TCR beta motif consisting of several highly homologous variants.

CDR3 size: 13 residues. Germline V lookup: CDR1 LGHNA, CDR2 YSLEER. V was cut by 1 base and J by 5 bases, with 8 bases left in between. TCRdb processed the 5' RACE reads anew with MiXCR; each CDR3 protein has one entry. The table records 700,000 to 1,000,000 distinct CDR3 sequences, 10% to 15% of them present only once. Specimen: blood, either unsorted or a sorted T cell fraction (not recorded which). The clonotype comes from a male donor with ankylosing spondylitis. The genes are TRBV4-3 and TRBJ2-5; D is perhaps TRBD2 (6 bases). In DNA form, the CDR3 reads TGCGCCAGCAGCCAAGGCCTAGCGGAGACCCAGTACTTC. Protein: CASSQGLAETQYF.